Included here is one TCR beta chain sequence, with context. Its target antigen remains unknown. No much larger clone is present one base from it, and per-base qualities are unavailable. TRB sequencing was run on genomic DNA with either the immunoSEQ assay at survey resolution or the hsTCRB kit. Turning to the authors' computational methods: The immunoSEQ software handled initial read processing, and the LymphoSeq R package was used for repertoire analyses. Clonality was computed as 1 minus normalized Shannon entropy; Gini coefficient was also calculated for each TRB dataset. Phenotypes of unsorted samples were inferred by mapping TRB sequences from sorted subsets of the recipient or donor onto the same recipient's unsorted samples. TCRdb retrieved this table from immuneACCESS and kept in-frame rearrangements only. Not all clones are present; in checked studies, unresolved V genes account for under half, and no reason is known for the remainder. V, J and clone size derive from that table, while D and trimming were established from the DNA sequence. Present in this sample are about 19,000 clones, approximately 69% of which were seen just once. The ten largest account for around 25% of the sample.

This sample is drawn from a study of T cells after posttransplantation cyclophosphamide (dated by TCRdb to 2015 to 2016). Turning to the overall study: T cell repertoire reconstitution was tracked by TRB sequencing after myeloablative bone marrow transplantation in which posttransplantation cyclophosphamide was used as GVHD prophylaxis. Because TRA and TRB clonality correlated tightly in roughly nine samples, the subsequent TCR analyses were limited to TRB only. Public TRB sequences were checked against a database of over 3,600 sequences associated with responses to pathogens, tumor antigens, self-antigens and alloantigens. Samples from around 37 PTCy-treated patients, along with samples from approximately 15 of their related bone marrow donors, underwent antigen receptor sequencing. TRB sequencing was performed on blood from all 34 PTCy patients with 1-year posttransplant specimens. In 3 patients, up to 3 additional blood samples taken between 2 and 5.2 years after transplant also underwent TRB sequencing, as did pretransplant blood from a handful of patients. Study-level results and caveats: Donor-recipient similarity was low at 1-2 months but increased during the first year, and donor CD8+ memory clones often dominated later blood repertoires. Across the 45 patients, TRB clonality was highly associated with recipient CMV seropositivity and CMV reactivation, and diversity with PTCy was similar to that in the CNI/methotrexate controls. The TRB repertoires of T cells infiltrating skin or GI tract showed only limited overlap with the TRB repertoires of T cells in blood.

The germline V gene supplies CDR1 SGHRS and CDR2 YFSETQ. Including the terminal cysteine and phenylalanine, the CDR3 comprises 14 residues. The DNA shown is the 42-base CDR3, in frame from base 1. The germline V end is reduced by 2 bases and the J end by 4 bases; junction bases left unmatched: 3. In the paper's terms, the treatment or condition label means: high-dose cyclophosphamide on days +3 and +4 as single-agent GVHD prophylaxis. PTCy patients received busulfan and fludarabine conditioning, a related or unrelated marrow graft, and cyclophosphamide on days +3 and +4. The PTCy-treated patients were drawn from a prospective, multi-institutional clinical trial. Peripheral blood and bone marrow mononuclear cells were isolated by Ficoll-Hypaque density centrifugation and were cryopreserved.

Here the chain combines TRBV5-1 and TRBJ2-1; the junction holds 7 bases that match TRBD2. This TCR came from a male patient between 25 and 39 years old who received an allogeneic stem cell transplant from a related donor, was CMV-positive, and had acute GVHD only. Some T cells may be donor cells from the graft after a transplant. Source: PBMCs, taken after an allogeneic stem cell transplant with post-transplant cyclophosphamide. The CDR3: CASSLSGAYNEQFF. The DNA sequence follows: TGCGCCAGCAGCTTAAGCGGGGCTTACAATGAGCAGTTCTTC.